This T cell receptor (beta chain) derives from a study of response to subunit inactivated influenza vaccine. On this clonotype: The antigen is unknown.

Whole-study results and caveats: Each seasonal flu vaccination may recruit only limited new T cells, authors suggested.

CDR3 size: 15 residues. The germline V gene encodes CDR1 ENHRY and CDR2 SYGVKD. The germline V and J ends were trimmed by 0 bases and 14 bases, with 22 bases remaining between them. TCRdb recomputed calls from the RT-PCR reads with MiXCR, one row per CDR3 protein. The top ten hold less than 9% of the sample, which has about 700,000 distinct CDR3 sequences, approximately 15% seen once. The chain couples TRBV10-3 to TRBJ2-5, with D tentatively TRBD1 or TRBD2 (6 bases each). The sample was PBMCs from blood, taken around 15 days before vaccination. The clonotype was recovered from a man over 45 who received an inactivated influenza vaccine. CDR3 region: CAISESGGPGQRAYF. CDR3 DNA sequence: TGTGCCATCAGTGAGTCGGGAGGCCCCGGACAGCGGGCTTACTTC.